The clone carrying this TCR beta chain appeared many times. The antigen is not known. Arm-PCR with iRepertoire HTBI primers amplified the CDR3 regions for these TCR beta libraries. TCRdb passed the multiplex PCR reads through MiXCR, listing each CDR3 protein once. The table lists hundreds of thousands of distinct CDR3 sequences, more than 15% of them singletons. Stated time point: newly diagnosed GD, antithyroid drugs for less than 3 months. RNA extracted from PBMCs served as the sequencing template. This CDR3 is built from 15 residues. The germline V and J ends were trimmed by 7 bases and 8 bases, with 20 bases remaining between them. The entry originates in a study of regulatory T cells in long-lasting Graves disease. Notes on the study in general: TCR diversity was lower in persistent Graves' patients than in newly diagnosed ones.

This sample also belongs to another study, concerning T cells in Graves' hyperthyroidism and ophthalmopathy. From that second work: The authors' 13 V-J model separated ophthalmopathy from stable hyperthyroidism.

The sample consisted of peripheral blood mononuclear cells (PBMCs), taken at new diagnosis, from a patient treated with antithyroid drugs. The chain links TRBV12-3 or TRBV12-4 to TRBJ2-2, with unresolved D. The TCR was taken from a woman aged 40 to 65 with Graves disease. The CDR3, as DNA: TGTGCCAGCACCTACACCGCACGGGCTCCGGGGGAGCTGTTTTTT. Its translation: CASTYTARAPGELFF.